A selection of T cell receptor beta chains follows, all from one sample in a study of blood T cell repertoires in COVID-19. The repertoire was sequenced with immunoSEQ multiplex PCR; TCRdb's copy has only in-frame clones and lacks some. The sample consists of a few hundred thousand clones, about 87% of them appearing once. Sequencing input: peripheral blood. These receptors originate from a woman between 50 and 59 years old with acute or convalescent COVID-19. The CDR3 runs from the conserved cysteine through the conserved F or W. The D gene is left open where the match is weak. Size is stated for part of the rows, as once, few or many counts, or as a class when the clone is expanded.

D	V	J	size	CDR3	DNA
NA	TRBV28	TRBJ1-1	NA	CASTTGNTEAFF	TGTGCCAGCACCACAGGGAACACTGAAGCTTTCTTT
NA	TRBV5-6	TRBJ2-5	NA	CASSLVGAGNTVTQYF	TGTGCCAGCAGCTTGGTAGGGGCGGGAAATACTGTTACCCAGTACTTC
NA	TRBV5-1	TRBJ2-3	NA	CASRWGPTDTQYF	TGCGCCAGCAGGTGGGGGCCCACAGATACGCAGTATTTT
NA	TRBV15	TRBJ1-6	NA	CATSRQYNSPLHF	TGTGCCACCAGCAGACAGTATAATTCACCCCTCCACTTT
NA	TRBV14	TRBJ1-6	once	CASSQERQGGVRALHF	TGTGCCAGCAGCCAAGAGAGGCAAGGGGGGGTTCGGGCCCTCCACTTT
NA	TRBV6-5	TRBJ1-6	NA	CASSLLNNSPLHF	TGTGCCAGCAGTTTACTGAATAATTCACCCCTCCACTTT
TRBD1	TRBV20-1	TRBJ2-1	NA	CSASPFTGASPYNEQFF	TGCAGTGCTAGTCCCTTTACAGGGGCATCCCCCTACAATGAGCAGTTCTTC
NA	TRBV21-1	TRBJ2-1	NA	CASTKLAPYNEQFF	TGTGCCAGCACAAAACTAGCGCCTTACAATGAGCAGTTCTTC
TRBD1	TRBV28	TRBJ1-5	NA	CASTKQGAGNQPQHF	TGTGCCAGCACCAAACAGGGGGCCGGCAATCAGCCCCAGCATTTT
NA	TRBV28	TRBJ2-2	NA	CASSSPGGSAGELFF	TGTGCCAGCAGTTCCCCGGGCGGGTCGGCCGGGGAGCTGTTTTTT
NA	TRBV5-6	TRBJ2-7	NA	CASSLAGQGKNEQYF	TGTGCCAGCAGCTTGGCCGGGCAGGGTAAGAACGAGCAGTACTTC
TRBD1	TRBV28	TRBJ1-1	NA	CASRDRVGTEAFF	TGTGCCAGCAGGGACAGGGTAGGTACTGAAGCTTTCTTT
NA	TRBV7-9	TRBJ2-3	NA	CASSFTDTDTQYF	TGTGCCAGCAGCTTTACAGACACAGATACGCAGTATTTT
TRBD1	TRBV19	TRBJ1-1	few	CASSRQGANTEAFF	TGTGCCAGTAGTCGACAGGGAGCGAACACTGAAGCTTTCTTT
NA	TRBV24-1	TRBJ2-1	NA	CATSDLGGTGHNEQFF	TGTGCCACCAGTGATTTAGGCGGGACCGGACACAATGAGCAGTTCTTC
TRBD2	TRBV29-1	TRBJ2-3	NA	CSVCIAGSTDTQYF	TGCAGCGTATGTATAGCGGGGTCCACAGATACGCAGTATTTT
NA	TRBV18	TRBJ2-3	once	CASSPNRVSSTDTQYF	TGTGCCAGCTCACCTAACAGGGTGTCCAGCACAGATACGCAGTATTTT
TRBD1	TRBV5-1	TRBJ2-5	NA	CASSLDGQVETQYF	TGCGCCAGCAGCTTGGATGGACAGGTGGAGACCCAGTACTTC
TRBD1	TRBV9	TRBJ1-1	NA	CASSARTGGLLPEAFF	TGTGCCAGCAGCGCCAGGACAGGGGGACTGCTACCTGAAGCTTTCTTT
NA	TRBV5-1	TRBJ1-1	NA	CASSPEVDTEAFF	TGCGCCAGCAGCCCGGAGGTAGACACTGAAGCTTTCTTT
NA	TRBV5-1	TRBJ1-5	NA	CASSLTVNQPQHF	TGCGCCAGCAGCTTGACAGTGAATCAGCCCCAGCATTTT
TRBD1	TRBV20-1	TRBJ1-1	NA	CSASRDSMNTEAFF	TGCAGTGCTAGTCGGGACAGCATGAACACTGAAGCTTTCTTT
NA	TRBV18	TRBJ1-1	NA	CASSPARVYANTEAFF	TGTGCCAGCTCACCAGCCAGGGTTTACGCGAACACTGAAGCTTTCTTT
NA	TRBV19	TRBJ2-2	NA	CASTLRGGSTGELFF	TGTGCCAGTACCCTAAGGGGGGGGTCTACCGGGGAGCTGTTTTTT
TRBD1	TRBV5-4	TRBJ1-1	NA	CASSLDYRGNTEAFF	TGTGCCAGCAGCTTGGACTACAGGGGGAACACTGAAGCTTTCTTT
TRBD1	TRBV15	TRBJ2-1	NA	CATSRPDRGPYNEQFF	TGTGCCACCAGCAGACCGGACAGGGGGCCCTACAATGAGCAGTTCTTC
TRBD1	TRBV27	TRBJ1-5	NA	CARKKTGTGGSASNQPQHF	TGTGCCAGGAAAAAAACCGGGACAGGAGGGTCGGCAAGCAATCAGCCCCAGCATTTT
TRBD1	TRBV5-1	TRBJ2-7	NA	CASSRQGFSHEQYF	TGCGCCAGCTCCCGACAGGGATTCTCACACGAGCAGTACTTC
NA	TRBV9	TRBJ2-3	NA	CASSVVGAPADTQYF	TGTGCCAGCAGCGTAGTCGGTGCACCGGCAGATACGCAGTATTTT
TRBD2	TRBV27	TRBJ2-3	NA	CASSPGLGLSTDTQYF	TGTGCCAGCAGTCCAGGACTAGGGCTAAGCACAGATACGCAGTATTTT
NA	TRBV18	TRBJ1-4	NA	CASSRQSGNNEKLFF	TGTGCCAGCTCACGACAGTCAGGCAATAATGAAAAACTGTTTTTT
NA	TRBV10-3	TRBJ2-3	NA	CATATSTDTQYF	TGTGCCACCGCGACTAGCACAGATACGCAGTATTTT
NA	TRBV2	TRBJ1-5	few	CASMWDNSNQPQHF	TGTGCCAGCATGTGGGACAATAGCAATCAGCCCCAGCATTTT
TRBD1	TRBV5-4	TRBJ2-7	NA	CASSLGGQGSYEQYF	TGTGCCAGCAGCTTGGGGGGACAGGGATCCTACGAGCAGTACTTC
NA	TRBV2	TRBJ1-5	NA	CASHGRGLGQPQHF	TGTGCCAGCCACGGGAGGGGTCTCGGTCAGCCCCAGCATTTT
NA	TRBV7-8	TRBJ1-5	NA	CASSSQGFFQPQHF	TGTGCCAGCAGCTCCCAGGGGTTTTTTCAGCCCCAGCATTTT
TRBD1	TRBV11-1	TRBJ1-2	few	CASSQGSGTGAYGYTF	TGTGCCAGCAGCCAAGGATCTGGGACAGGGGCCTATGGCTACACCTTC
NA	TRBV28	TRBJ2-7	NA	CASSTGGTSYEQYF	TGTGCCAGCAGTACTGGGGGGACCTCCTACGAGCAGTACTTC
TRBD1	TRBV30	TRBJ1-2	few	CAQQRGQGSYGYTF	TGTGCCCAGCAAAGGGGACAGGGGTCCTATGGCTACACCTTC
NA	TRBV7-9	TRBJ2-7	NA	CASSLVSTYEQYF	TGTGCCAGCAGCTTAGTGTCAACCTACGAGCAGTACTTC
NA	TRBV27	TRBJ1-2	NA	CASKVNPQNYGYTF	TGTGCCAGCAAGGTAAACCCACAGAACTATGGCTACACCTTC
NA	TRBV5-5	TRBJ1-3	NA	CASSFTGSGNTIYF	TGTGCCAGCAGCTTTACAGGGTCTGGAAACACCATATATTTT
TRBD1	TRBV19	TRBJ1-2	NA	CASRIQGAGGYTF	TGTGCCAGTAGGATTCAGGGGGCCGGAGGCTACACCTTC
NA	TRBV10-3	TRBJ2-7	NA	CAISGGGRGERFNYEQYF	TGTGCCATCAGTGGAGGTGGCAGGGGGGAGAGGTTTAACTACGAGCAGTACTTC
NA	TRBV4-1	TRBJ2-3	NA	CASRDLQEVTQYF	TGCGCCAGCAGGGACCTTCAGGAGGTTACGCAGTATTTT
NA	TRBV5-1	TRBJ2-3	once	CASSPELADTQYF	TGCGCCAGCAGCCCGGAACTAGCAGATACGCAGTATTTT
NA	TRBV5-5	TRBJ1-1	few	CASSLDINRATEAFF	TGTGCCAGCAGCTTGGATATTAACAGGGCCACTGAAGCTTTCTTT
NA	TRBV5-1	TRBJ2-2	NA	CASSLAVSENTGELFF	TGCGCCAGCAGCCTGGCGGTTAGCGAAAACACCGGGGAGCTGTTTTTT
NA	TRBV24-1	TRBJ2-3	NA	CATSDSYTQYF	TGTGCCACCAGTGATTCGTATACGCAGTATTTT
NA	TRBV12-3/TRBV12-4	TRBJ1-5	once	CASRNRTNQPQHF	TGTGCCAGCCGAAACAGGACCAATCAGCCCCAGCATTTT
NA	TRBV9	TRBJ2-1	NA	CASSVGGRQYNEQFF	TGTGCCAGCAGCGTGGGGGGTAGGCAGTACAATGAGCAGTTCTTC
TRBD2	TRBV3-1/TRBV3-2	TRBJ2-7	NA	CASSQGLAGLYEQYF	TGTGCCAGCAGCCAAGGACTAGCGGGGCTATACGAGCAGTACTTC
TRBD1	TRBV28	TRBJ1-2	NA	CASSLTGGGYGYTF	TGTGCCAGCAGTTTAACAGGGGGCGGCTATGGCTACACCTTC
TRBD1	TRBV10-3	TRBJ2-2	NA	CAISLRDRGPGELFF	TGTGCCATCAGTCTCCGGGACAGGGGGCCCGGGGAGCTGTTTTTT